This TCR beta chain was found in a study of blood T cell repertoires in COVID-19 (dated by TCRdb to 2019 to 2021). Background on the whole study: Samples covering the acute and convalescent phases of COVID-19 were provided by collaborators in the United States, Italy and Spain. A de-identified subject ID, COVID-19 status, age in years and sex were almost always included in the sample metadata. The material from the prospective study consisted of cDNA or gDNA derived from T cells, B-cell-depleted T cells, or PBMCs. Where available, HLA class I and class II types were obtained from metadata supplied by the sample provider rather than from assay-based typing. The dataset comprised deeply sampled blood TCRbeta repertoires from subjects exposed to, actively infected with, or recovered from COVID-19. The repertoires were released in a freely available public database meant as a resource for research on the immune response to SARS-CoV-2. Samples came from the ongoing ImmuneRACE study (first 160 participants) plus 1,254 subjects from 6 global collaborators. Results the study describes overall, beyond this receptor: The quantity of clinical and demographic metadata differed by source and by participant and was supplied without curation.

The immunoSEQ Assay, a bias-controlled multiplex PCR, was used to amplify TCRbeta CDR3 regions from genomic DNA. The original pipeline was this. Nucleated cell counts per sample were estimated from amplification of reference gene primers within the assay. To quantify the absolute abundance of each unique TCRbeta CDR3 rearrangement, sequence reads were collapsed and filtered. For each sample, productive Simpson clonality was calculated as the square root of Simpson's diversity index across productive rearrangements. Entries here come from immuneACCESS through TCRdb and include only in-frame sequences with V and J called. Some clones fail to appear in such tables; in the studies checked, an unresolved V gene covers under half of the shortfall, and the cause of the remainder is unknown. Clonal size and the V and J genes are those of that table, whereas D and trimming came from the DNA. The sample records 330,000 or so clones, over 80% of which are singletons. Clones ranked in the top ten supply 9.9% of the sample.

A word on this clone: Its antigen target is currently unknown. Base qualities were left out, and no much larger clone turns up one base away.

CDR1 and CDR2 are drawn from the germline V gene: SGHTA, FQGTGA. Measured from the cysteine to the phenylalanine, the CDR3 is 13 residues long. Only CDR3 DNA is held: 39 bases, read in frame from base 1. V has 6 bases trimmed and J has 9 bases trimmed; junction bases matching no gene number 5. At one collaborating source in Seattle, patients were enrolled during active infection and were followed longitudinally through the course of disease. Collaborating institutions collected whole blood in K2EDTA tubes following their own protocols. For TCRbeta analysis, collaborators shipped samples in one of three forms: frozen whole blood, isolated PBMCs, or DNA extracted from either of those sample types.

The rearranged segments are TRBV7-3 and TRBJ2-1; TRBD2 agrees with 10 junctional bases. The clonotype comes from a man younger than 40 with COVID-19, enrolled during active disease. Sequenced sample: peripheral blood. The DNA sequence is TGTGCCAGCAGTAGCGGGAGGTTAAGTGAGCAGTTCTTC. It translates as CASSSGRLSEQFF.